The 23 T cell receptor beta chains in this list originate from one sample, sequenced in a study of breast tumors, draining lymph nodes, adjacent tissues. The lymph nodes were axillary draining lymph nodes from breast cancer patients. TCRdb passed the multiplex PCR reads through MiXCR, listing each CDR3 protein once. The top ten hold 1.1% to 1.5% of the sample, which has 200,000 to 250,000 distinct CDR3 sequences, about 34% seen once. The specimen was axillary lymph node tissue. The receptors derive from a female donor with breast cancer. Some clones in this sample may be carry-over from other donors' samples.

This clonotype was seen repeatedly, ten times or more. V usage is TRBV7-2 and J usage is TRBJ2-2; D unclear. CDR1 and CDR2 from the germline V gene are SGHTA and FQGNSA. Between the trimmed V and J ends, which lost 5 bases and 4 bases, there was a span of 8 bases. CDR3 length: 13 amino acids. CDR3 in amino acids: CASSQPITGELFF. CDR3 DNA sequence: TGTGCCAGCAGCCAACCTATCACCGGGGAGCTGTTTTTT.

This clonotype was observed many times. The genes are TRBV12-3 or TRBV12-4 and TRBJ2-1; D not certain. Trimming removed 5 bases from V and 13 bases from J, with 12 bases in between. This CDR3 spans 11 amino acids. Here the CDR3 reads CASSHQKSQFF. In DNA form, the CDR3 reads TGTGCCAGCAGTCACCAAAAGTCCCAGTTCTTC.

This clonotype was found many times. The V and J genes are TRBV7-8 and TRBJ2-1; D gene ambiguous. The CDR3 runs to 13 residues. The germline gives CDR1 SGHVS, CDR2 FQNEAQ. The V and J ends lost 1 base and 4 bases respectively, with 5 bases between them. For the CDR3, the DNA is TGTGCCAGCAGCTTAGGATGGTACAATGAGCAGTTCTTC. It encodes CASSLGWYNEQFF.

This clonotype was counted at least ten times. The J gene is TRBJ2-7, the V gene TRBV19, with TRBD2 matching over 8 bases. The CDR3 spans 15 residues. Germline V gene sequence: CDR1 LNHDA, CDR2 SQIVND (reference sequence). J lost 0 bases, V lost 6 bases, and 7 bases had no gene match. The CDR3 here is CASRLVSGGSYEQYF. CDR3 DNA sequence: TGTGCCAGTAGGCTTGTAAGCGGGGGCTCCTACGAGCAGTACTTC.

In regard to this clonotype: The junction shows a germline mismatch at one end, possibly a read error. The chain employs TRBV25-1 and TRBJ2-5; D might be TRBD1 (6 bases). The CDR3 runs 15 residues. From germline, CDR1 is MGHDK and CDR2 SYGVNS. CDR3 amino acids: CAGSELNRDQETQYF. The CDR3 nucleotides read TGTGCCGGCAGTGAACTCAACAGGGACCAAGAGACCCAGTACTTC.

A note on this clonotype: It may be a read error: a sequence one base away is much more abundant. CDR3 sequence reads: CASGFVLGYPNEQFF. CDR3 sequence (DNA): TGTGCTAGTGGTTTCGTACTGGGCTACCCTAATGAGCAGTTCTTC. This chain connects TRBV12-5 to TRBJ2-1; D is unresolved. Germline lookup yields CDR1 LGHNT and CDR2 FRNRAP. This CDR3 has 15 residues. V lost 3 bases and J lost 7, with 16 bases in between.

There are many counts of this clonotype. The gene calls are TRBV6-6 and TRBJ2-3; D is undetermined. The CDR3 has 11 amino acids. Looked up from germline, CDR1 is MNHNY and CDR2 is SVGAGI (reference sequence). The V and J ends lost 2 bases and 5 bases respectively, with 2 bases between them. CDR3 in amino acids: CASSYKDTQYF. CDR3 bases: TGTGCCAGCAGTTACAAAGATACGCAGTATTTT.

This clonotype was seen at least ten times. The V and J genes are TRBV4-2 and TRBJ2-1; 9 bases align to TRBD2. The CDR3 consists of 17 residues. From germline, CDR1 is LGHNA and CDR2 YNFKEQ. Unmatched junction bases numbered 10, after V lost 1 base and J lost 6 bases. The DNA of the CDR3 is TGTGCCAGCAGCCAAGCACGTGGCGGGAGGGCCCTCAATGAGCAGTTCTTC. This codes for CASSQARGGRALNEQFF.

CDR3 loop: CASTPPWQGATLAEAFF. The CDR3 region has the DNA TGTGCCAGTACCCCCCCCTGGCAGGGGGCTACATTGGCTGAAGCTTTCTTT. This chain joins TRBV19 and TRBJ1-1; 8 nucleotides match TRBD1. Losses at the gene ends were 7 bases for V and 6 bases for J; bases not matched to a gene: 19. CDR1 and CDR2 from the germline V gene are LNHDA and SQIVND (reference sequence). The CDR3 is made up of 17 amino acids.

This clonotype has a count of ten or more. The V call is TRBV6-6, the J call TRBJ1-4; 9 bases are shared with TRBD1. The germline V gene encodes CDR1 MNHNY and CDR2 SVGAGI (reference sequence). The CDR3 sequence is 14 residues long. Trimming removed 7 bases from V and 8 bases from J; junction bases left unmatched: 8. CDR3 DNA: TGTGCCAGCACGAAAACAGGGGGCTCCGAAAAACTGTTTTTT. Amino acids: CASTKTGGSEKLFF.

This chain connects TRBV12-3 or TRBV12-4 to TRBJ1-1; D ambiguous. V lost 0 bases to trimming and J lost 0 bases, with 8 bases between them. CDR3 size: 15 residues. CDR3 amino acids: CASSLAALMNTEAFF. In DNA form, the CDR3 reads TGTGCCAGCAGTTTAGCGGCACTAATGAACACTGAAGCTTTCTTT.

At least ten counts were recorded for this clonotype. The rearrangement joins TRBV10-2 to TRBJ2-5, with D perhaps TRBD1 or TRBD2 (5 bases each). The V end lost 5 bases, the J end lost 0 bases, and 10 bases lay between the germline ends. Germline lookup yields CDR1 WSHSY and CDR2 SAAADI. The CDR3 sequence is 14 residues long. The DNA for the CDR3 is TGCGCCAGCAGTCTACTAGGGGACCAAGAGACCCAGTACTTC. It codes for CASSLLGDQETQYF.

This clonotype has a count of ten or more. V is TRBV30 and J is TRBJ2-2; unclear D gene. The length of the CDR3 is 13 residues. Trimming removed 0 bases from V and 6 bases from J, with 8 bases in between. Per the germline V gene, CDR1 is GTSNPN and CDR2 is SVGIG (reference sequence). The CDR3 coding sequence is TGTGCCTGGAGTGTTTACACCCCCGGGGAGCTGTTTTTT. Protein: CAWSVYTPGELFF.

This clonotype was seen many times. V gene TRBV4-3 combines with J gene TRBJ2-4; TRBD2 agrees at 7 bases. CDR3 length: 17 amino acids. Per germline, CDR1 LGHNA and CDR2 YSLEER. V lost 0 bases and J lost 5; bases outside the gene matches: 10. The CDR3 sequence is CASSQDLASGLENIQYF. The CDR3 bases are TGCGCCAGCAGCCAAGATCTGGCTAGCGGACTTGAAAACATTCAGTACTTC.

This clonotype has a count of ten or more. The gene calls are TRBV7-9 and TRBJ2-3, with 7 nucleotides matching TRBD2. Looked up from germline, CDR1 is SEHNR and CDR2 is FQNEAQ (reference sequence). The length of the CDR3 is 16 residues. The trim removed 4 bases at V and 5 bases at J, leaving 12 bases unmatched. CDR3 sequence reads: CASSSALTSRIDTQYF. DNA of the CDR3: TGTGCCAGCAGCTCCGCCCTGACTAGCAGGATAGATACGCAGTATTTT.

This clonotype was recorded many times. The gene calls are TRBV5-1 and TRBJ2-7, with unresolved D. Germline V gene data show CDR1 as SGHRS and CDR2 as YFSETQ. Trimming left V 4 bases short and J 3 bases short, with 8 bases between. The CDR3 has 12 amino acids. The CDR3 region is CASSQDNYEQYF. The CDR3 region has the DNA TGCGCCAGCAGCCAAGACAACTACGAGCAGTACTTC.

The sample holds one count of this clonotype. The chain combines TRBV24-1 with TRBJ1-2; 9 bases line up with TRBD1. V lost 0 bases, J lost 4 bases, and 8 bases stayed unmatched. The CDR3 consists of 17 residues. Germline V gives CDR1 KGHDR, CDR2 SFDVKD. The DNA for the CDR3 is TGTGCCACCAGTGATTTGAGGGACAGGGAATCGGGCTATGGCTACACCTTC. This translates into CATSDLRDRESGYGYTF.

J is TRBJ1-2 and V is TRBV12-3 or TRBV12-4; D gene ambiguous. The ends were cut back, 2 bases at V and 4 bases at J, with 11 bases in the middle. The CDR3 totals 14 residues. CDR3 sequence: CASSLSGETYGYTF. DNA of the CDR3: TGTGCCAGCAGTTTAAGCGGAGAGACCTATGGCTACACCTTC.

The chain links TRBV27 to TRBJ1-1; no definite D call. CDR1 is MNHEY and CDR2 is SMNVEV in the germline V gene (reference sequence). The CDR3 runs 14 residues. Trimming cost V 1 base and J 2 bases, with 8 bases left between them. The CDR3 sequence is CASSLLAGNTEAFF. CDR3 DNA sequence: TGTGCCAGCAGTTTATTAGCGGGTAACACTGAAGCTTTCTTT.

Ten or more counts support this clonotype. This sequence joins TRBV3-2 and TRBJ2-3; the table's D gene call, TRBD2, was not cross checked with the DNA. TRBV3-2 constitutes a pseudogene. The length of the CDR3 is 15 residues. Written as DNA, the CDR3 is TGTGCCAGGTCCACGCAACTAGCGGTCACAGATACGCAGTATTTT. Residues: CARSTQLAVTDTQYF.

The chain carries TRBV4-2 and TRBJ2-7; TRBD2 matches at 8 bases. The CDR3 is made up of 16 amino acids. Germline trimming cut 5 bases from V and 1 base from J; bases unmatched to any gene: 10. Germline CDR1 reads LGHNA; CDR2 reads YNFKEQ. This CDR3 reads CASSSRLAGTSYEQYF. CDR3 bases: TGTGCCAGCAGCTCCCGATTAGCGGGAACATCCTACGAGCAGTACTTC.

This clonotype was counted at least ten times. DNA of the CDR3: TGTGCCAGTAGTAGGTGGGACAGAGGCTCTGGAAACACCATATATTTT. Its translation is CASSRWDRGSGNTIYF. The chain employs TRBV19 and TRBJ1-3; TRBD1 matches at 7 bases. V lost 4 bases, J lost 0 bases, and 6 bases stayed unmatched. In germline, CDR1 is LNHDA, CDR2 SQIVND (reference sequence). CDR3 size: 16 residues.

With respect to this clonotype: The germline gene is not matched at one end of the junction; a read error may be the cause. This chain links TRBV7-7 with TRBJ2-1, with 12 bases identical to TRBD2. Germline V gene data show CDR1 as SSHAT and CDR2 as FNYEAQ (reference sequence). This CDR3 region has 16 residues. The CDR3 protein is CASSPGTSGLNLEQFF. As DNA, the CDR3 is TGTGCTAGCAGCCCAGGGACTAGCGGGCTGAATCTGGAGCAGTTCTTC.